The 4 T cell receptor beta chains listed next were all sequenced from one sample in a study of breast tumors, draining lymph nodes, adjacent tissues. TCRdb re-derived calls from the multiplex PCR reads in MiXCR, one entry per CDR3 protein. The sample holds about 15,000 distinct CDR3 sequences; 55% to 60% are singletons and the top ten take approximately 30%. Sequencing used tumor-adjacent breast tissue. These receptors came from a female donor with breast cancer. Some clones in this sample may be carry-over from other donors' samples.

This chain joins TRBV7-8 and TRBJ2-3; D assignment may be TRBD1 or TRBD2 (6 bases each). The CDR3 is 15 residues long. From germline, CDR1 is SGHVS and CDR2 FQNEAQ. V shed 5 bases and J shed 11 bases, with 23 bases lying between them. In DNA, the CDR3 is TGTGCCAGCAGCCTGGGGGCTCGGGGGACCGGTGAGCAGTATTTT. This sequence encodes CASSLGARGTGEQYF.

V gene TRBV24-1 combines with J gene TRBJ2-3; 8 nucleotides align to TRBD1. CDR1 and CDR2 from the germline V gene are KGHDR and SFDVKD. Trimming cost V 11 bases and J 12 bases; bases outside gene matches: 21. The CDR3 extends over 15 amino acids. The CDR3 loop is CASLRQTTGDQRQYF. The DNA for the CDR3 is TGTGCCAGTTTAAGACAAACGACAGGGGACCAACGACAGTATTTT.

This chain links TRBV3-1 with TRBJ2-7, with 10 bases aligning to TRBD1. V shed 4 bases and J 4 bases; nucleotides not matched to a gene: 4. The CDR3 loop spans 14 amino acids. CDR1 LGHDT and CDR2 YNNKEL come from the germline V gene (reference sequence). CDR3 loop: CASSPTGGGYEQYF. The CDR3 DNA follows: TGTGCCAGCAGCCCGACAGGGGGCGGTTACGAGCAGTACTTC.

This clonotype showed up many times. The chain employs TRBV9 and TRBJ1-1, with D unclear. Trimming shortened V by 1 base and J by 5 bases, and 6 bases separated the two germline ends. The CDR3 runs 12 residues. Germline CDR1 SGDLS, CDR2 YYNGEE. Here the CDR3 reads CASSVRETEAFF. The CDR3 bases are TGTGCCAGCAGCGTAAGGGAAACTGAAGCTTTCTTT. Full variable domain (missing parts from reference TRBV9 and TRBJ1-1): DSGVTQTPKHLITATGQRVTLRCSPRSGDLSVYWYQQSLDQGLQFLIQYYNGEERAKGNILERFSAQQFPDLHSELNLSSLELGDSALYFCASSVRETEAFFGQGTRLTVV.